This T cell receptor beta chain was identified during a study of shared clonotypes between healthy human individuals. Original processing notes: Filtering was not the same, since immunoSEQ gave junction-only sequences without quality scores. Libraries were prepared by immunoSEQ multiplex PCR; TCRdb keeps only in-frame clonotypes and omits some of them. V and J calls and clone size are given by that table; D and trimming were obtained from the DNA. This sample has some 1 million clones, with around 76% found just once. Germline CDR1 LNHDA, CDR2 SQIVND (reference sequence). V gave up 4 bases and J gave up 5 bases, with 11 bases separating them. The CDR3 runs 13 residues.

Material: memory CD4+ T cells sorted from blood. Documented subset: CD45RA-negative fraction. The receptor's source is a young man in good health. The V gene is TRBV19, the J gene TRBJ1-1, with D tentatively TRBD1 (5 bases). The CDR3 loop reads CASSTGRGTEAFF. CDR3 DNA: TGTGCCAGTAGTACAGGGAGAGGAACTGAAGCTTTCTTT.